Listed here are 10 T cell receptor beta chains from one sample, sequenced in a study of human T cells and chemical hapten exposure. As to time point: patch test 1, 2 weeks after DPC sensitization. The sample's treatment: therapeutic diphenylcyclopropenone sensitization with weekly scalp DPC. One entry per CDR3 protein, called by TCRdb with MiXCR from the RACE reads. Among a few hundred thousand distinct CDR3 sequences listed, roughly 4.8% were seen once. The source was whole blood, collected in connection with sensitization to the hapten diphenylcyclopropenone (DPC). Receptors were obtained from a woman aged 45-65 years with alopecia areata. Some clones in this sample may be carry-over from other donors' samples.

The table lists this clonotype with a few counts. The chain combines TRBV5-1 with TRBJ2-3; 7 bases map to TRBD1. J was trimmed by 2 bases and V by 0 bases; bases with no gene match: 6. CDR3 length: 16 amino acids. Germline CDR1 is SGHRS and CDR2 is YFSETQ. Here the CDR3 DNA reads TGCGCCAGCAGCTTGGGCGACAGGGCTAACACAGATACGCAGTATTTT. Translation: CASSLGDRANTDTQYF. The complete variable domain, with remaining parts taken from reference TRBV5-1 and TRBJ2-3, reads KAGVTQTPRYLIKTRGQQVTLSCSPISGHRSVSWYQQTPGQGLQFLFEYFSETQRNKGNFPGRFSGRQFSNSRSEMNVSTLELGDSALYLCASSLGDRANTDTQYFGPGTRLTVL.

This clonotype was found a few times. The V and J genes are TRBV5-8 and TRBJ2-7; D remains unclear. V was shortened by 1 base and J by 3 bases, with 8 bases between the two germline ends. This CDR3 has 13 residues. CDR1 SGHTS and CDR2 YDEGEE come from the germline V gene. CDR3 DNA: TGTGCCAGCAGCTTGTCAGAGAGCTACGAGCAGTACTTC. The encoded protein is CASSLSESYEQYF.

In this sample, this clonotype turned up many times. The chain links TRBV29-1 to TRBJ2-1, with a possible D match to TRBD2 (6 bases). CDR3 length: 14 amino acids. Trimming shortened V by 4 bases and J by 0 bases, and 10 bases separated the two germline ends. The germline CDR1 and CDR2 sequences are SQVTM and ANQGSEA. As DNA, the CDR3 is TGCAGCGTTGGGGGGGATAGCTCCTACAATGAGCAGTTCTTC. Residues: CSVGGDSSYNEQFF.

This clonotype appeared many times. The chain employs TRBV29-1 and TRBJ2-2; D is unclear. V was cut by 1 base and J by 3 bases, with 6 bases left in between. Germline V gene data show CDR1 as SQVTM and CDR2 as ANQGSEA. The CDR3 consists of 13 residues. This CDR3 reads CSVEGRYTGELFF. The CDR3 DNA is TGCAGCGTTGAAGGGCGATACACCGGGGAGCTGTTTTTT.

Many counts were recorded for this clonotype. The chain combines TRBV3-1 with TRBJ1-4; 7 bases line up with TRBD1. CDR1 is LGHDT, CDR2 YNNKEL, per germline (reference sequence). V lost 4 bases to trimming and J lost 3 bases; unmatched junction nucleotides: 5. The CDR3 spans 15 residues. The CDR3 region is CASSLTTGPNEKLFF. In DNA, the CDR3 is TGTGCCAGCAGCCTGACGACAGGGCCTAATGAAAAACTGTTTTTT.

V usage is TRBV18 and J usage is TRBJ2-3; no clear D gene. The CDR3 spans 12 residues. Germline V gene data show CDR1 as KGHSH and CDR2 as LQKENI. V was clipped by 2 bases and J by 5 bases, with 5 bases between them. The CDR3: CASSPGEDTQYF. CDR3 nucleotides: TGTGCCAGCTCACCAGGAGAAGATACGCAGTATTTT. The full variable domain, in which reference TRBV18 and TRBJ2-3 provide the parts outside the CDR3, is NAGVMQNPRHLVRRRGQEARLRCSPMKGHSHVYWYRQLPEEGLKFMVYLQKENIIDESGMPKERFSAEFPKEGPSILRIQQVVRGDSAAYFCASSPGEDTQYFGPGTRLTVL.

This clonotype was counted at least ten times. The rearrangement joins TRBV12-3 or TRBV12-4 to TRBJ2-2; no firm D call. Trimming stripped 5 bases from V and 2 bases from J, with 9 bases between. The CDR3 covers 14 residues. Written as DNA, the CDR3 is TGTGCCAGCAGTGCCGACACTAACACCGGGGAGCTGTTTTTT. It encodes CASSADTNTGELFF.

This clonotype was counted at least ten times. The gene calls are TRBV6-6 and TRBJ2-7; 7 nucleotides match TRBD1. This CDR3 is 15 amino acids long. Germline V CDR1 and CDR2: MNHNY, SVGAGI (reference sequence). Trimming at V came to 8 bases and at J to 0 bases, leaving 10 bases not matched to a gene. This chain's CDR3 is CASSQKGGSSYEQYF. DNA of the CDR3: TGTGCCAGCTCTCAGAAAGGGGGCAGCTCCTACGAGCAGTACTTC.

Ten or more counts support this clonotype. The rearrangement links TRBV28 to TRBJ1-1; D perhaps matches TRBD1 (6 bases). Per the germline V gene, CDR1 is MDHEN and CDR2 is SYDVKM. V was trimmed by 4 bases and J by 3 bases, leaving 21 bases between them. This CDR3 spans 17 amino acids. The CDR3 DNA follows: TGTGCCAGCAGTTCCTCCGGGACATTCACAGAGTACACTGAAGCTTTCTTT. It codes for CASSSSGTFTEYTEAFF.

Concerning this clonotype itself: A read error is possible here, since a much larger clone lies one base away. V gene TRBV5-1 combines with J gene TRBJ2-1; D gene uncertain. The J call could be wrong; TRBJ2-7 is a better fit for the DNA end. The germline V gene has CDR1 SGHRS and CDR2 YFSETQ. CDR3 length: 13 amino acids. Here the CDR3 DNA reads TGCGCCAGCAGCTTGACAAGGAACAATGAGCAGTACTTC. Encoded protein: CASSLTRNNEQYF.